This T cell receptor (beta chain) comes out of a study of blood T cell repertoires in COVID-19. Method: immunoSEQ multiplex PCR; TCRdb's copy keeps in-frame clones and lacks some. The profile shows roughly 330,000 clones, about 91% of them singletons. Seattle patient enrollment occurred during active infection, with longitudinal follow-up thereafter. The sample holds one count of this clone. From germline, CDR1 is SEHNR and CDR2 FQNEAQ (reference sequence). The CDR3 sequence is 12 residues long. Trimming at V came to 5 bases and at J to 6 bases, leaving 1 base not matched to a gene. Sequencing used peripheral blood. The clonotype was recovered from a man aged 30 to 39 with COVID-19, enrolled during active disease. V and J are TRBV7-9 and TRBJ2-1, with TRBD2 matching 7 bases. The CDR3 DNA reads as TGTGCCAGCAGCGGGAGGGCCAATGAGCAGTTCTTC. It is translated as CASSGRANEQFF.